Below are 3 T cell receptor beta chains sequenced from a single sample in a study of Graves' ophthalmopathy and Graves' hyperthyroidism (dated by TCRdb to between 2018 and 2020). The sample was run on an Illumina HiSeq 2000. TCR beta CDR3 regions were amplified from RNA transcripts for repertoire sequencing. The first round was an RT-PCR using HTBI primers with the Qiagen OneStep RT-PCR kit, and this first round was followed by a second-round multiplex PCR, then size selection and purification. TCRdb took the public reads, trimmed them with fastp at Q25, ran MiXCR for clone calling and kept in-frame beta chains. Under each unique CDR3 protein, matching rows form one entry showing the most common genes and DNA. The sample records some 1.1 million distinct CDR3 sequences, roughly 35% of which are singletons. The top ten clonotypes cover around 10% of the sample. Sequenced material: peripheral blood or thyroid tissue (not recorded which). The source of these receptors is an adult man with Graves' hyperthyroidism.

The V gene is TRBV5-1, the J gene TRBJ1-2; 7 bases fit TRBD1. Germline assignment: CDR1 SGHRS and CDR2 YFSETQ. The CDR3 is 14 amino acids. V was pared by 3 bases and J by 8 bases, with 10 bases of the junction left unmatched. The CDR3 loop reads CASSWTQGMRGYTF. The CDR3 bases are TGCGCCAGCAGCTGGACACAGGGGATGCGGGGCTACACCTTC.

This clonotype was detected many times. The chain combines TRBV29-1 with TRBJ1-1; D unresolved. Germline loops: CDR1 SQVTM, CDR2 ANQGSEA. This CDR3 region has 12 residues. Trimming took 7 bases from V and 4 from J, leaving 13 bases between them. The CDR3 DNA reads TGCAGCGCCTACAGCGTGATCACTGAAGCTTTCTTT. Protein product: CSAYSVITEAFF.

The chain joins TRBV19 to TRBJ1-1; no reliable D call. CDR3 length: 12 amino acids. V was cut by 2 bases and J by 5 bases, with 6 bases left in between. The germline V gene has CDR1 LNHDA and CDR2 SQIVND (reference sequence). The CDR3 DNA sequence: TGTGCCAGTAGTATACCGAGGACTGAAGCTTTCTTT. Encoded protein: CASSIPRTEAFF.